This T cell receptor (beta chain) was captured in a study of T cells in tuberculosis. Background on the study: This South African cohort compared adolescents with or without latent tuberculosis against adults with active tuberculosis.

This table comes from immunoSEQ multiplex PCR, and its TCRdb copy is limited to in-frame clones, with some not included. The table lists more than 20,000 clones, around 82% of them singletons, with under 15% in the top ten. Time point described: new active TB diagnosis, blood taken before or within 7 days of starting treatment. Broader study findings: Selection depended on which cryopreserved specimens were available. Smaller distances to GMM-specific TCRs suggested their expansion in active tuberculosis. Using the GMM-specific repertoire gave about 86% accuracy versus approximately 66% with motifs.

As regards this clone: Its specificity is not known.

The specimen comprised PBMCs, sampled at tuberculosis diagnosis. This TCR derives from an adult with tuberculosis.

CDR3 DNA sequence: TGTGCCAGCAGCTTATTGGGACAGGGGTCTGAAGCTTTCTTT. Protein product: CASSLLGQGSEAFF. J is TRBJ1-1 and V is TRBV11-3; 10 bases line up with TRBD1. Germline V gene data show CDR1 as SGHNT and CDR2 as YENEEA. The trim removed 2 bases at V and 6 bases at J, leaving 3 bases unmatched. CDR3 size: 14 residues.